Included here is one TCR beta chain sequence, with context. The sample originates from a study of Graves' ophthalmopathy and Graves' hyperthyroidism. Overall study context: Specimen type is peripheral blood, obtained at initial diagnosis before any treatment.

Other autoimmune disease, uncontrolled infection, pregnancy and lactation led to exclusion. Amplification targeted the TCR beta CDR3 regions, with RNA transcripts as the source material. HTBI primers served in a first-round RT-PCR, which a second-round multiplex PCR followed. One entry per CDR3 protein, called by TCRdb with MiXCR from the multiplex PCR reads. The profile shows about 740,000 distinct CDR3 sequences, around 40% of them singletons. The sequence was obtained from an adult man with Graves' ophthalmopathy. The sequenced sample consisted of peripheral blood.

In DNA form, the CDR3 reads TGTGCCAGCAGCTGGGGGAGAGCGGATCAGCCCCAGCATTTT. Its protein product is CASSWGRADQPQHF. The rearrangement joins TRBV9 to TRBJ1-5, with D possibly matching TRBD1 (5 bases). The CDR3 consists of 14 residues. The germline V gene encodes CDR1 SGDLS and CDR2 YYNGEE. V was pared by 4 bases and J by 5 bases, with 13 bases between.